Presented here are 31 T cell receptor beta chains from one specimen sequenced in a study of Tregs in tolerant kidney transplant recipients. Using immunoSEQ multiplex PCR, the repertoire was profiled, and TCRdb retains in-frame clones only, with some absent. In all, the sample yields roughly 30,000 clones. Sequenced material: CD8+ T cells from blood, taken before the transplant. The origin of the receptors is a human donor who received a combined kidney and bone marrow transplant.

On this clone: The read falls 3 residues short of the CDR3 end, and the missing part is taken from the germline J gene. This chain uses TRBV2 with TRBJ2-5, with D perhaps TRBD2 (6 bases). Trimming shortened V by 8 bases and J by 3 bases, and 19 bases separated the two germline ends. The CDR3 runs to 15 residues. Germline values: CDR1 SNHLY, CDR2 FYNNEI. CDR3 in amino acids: CASLTGGYDEETQYF. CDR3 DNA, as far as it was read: TGTGCCAGCTTGACTGGGGGGTATGACGAAGAGACC. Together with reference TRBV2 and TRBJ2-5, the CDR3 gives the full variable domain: EPEVTQTPSHQVTQMGQEVILRCVPISNHLYFYWYRQILGQKVEFLVSFYNNEISEKSEIFDDQFSVERPDGSNFTLKIRSTKLEDSAMYFCASLTGGYDEETQYFGPGTRLLVL.

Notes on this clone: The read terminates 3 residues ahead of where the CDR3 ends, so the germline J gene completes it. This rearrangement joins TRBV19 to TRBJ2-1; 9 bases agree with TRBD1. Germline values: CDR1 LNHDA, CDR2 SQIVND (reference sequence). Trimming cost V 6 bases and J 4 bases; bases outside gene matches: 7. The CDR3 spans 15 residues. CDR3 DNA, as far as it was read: TGTGCCAGTAGCTGGGGACAGGGCCTATACAATGAG. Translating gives CASSWGQGLYNE. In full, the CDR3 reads CASSWGQGLYNEQFF.

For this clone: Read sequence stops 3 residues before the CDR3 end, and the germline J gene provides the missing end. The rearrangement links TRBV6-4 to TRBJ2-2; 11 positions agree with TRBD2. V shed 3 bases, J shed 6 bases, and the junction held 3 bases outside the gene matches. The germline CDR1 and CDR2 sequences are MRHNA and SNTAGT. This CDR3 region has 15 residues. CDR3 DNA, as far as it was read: TGTGCCAGCAGTGAACTAGCGGGAGTGTCCGGGGAG. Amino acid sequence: CASSELAGVSGE. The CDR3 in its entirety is CASSELAGVSGELFF.

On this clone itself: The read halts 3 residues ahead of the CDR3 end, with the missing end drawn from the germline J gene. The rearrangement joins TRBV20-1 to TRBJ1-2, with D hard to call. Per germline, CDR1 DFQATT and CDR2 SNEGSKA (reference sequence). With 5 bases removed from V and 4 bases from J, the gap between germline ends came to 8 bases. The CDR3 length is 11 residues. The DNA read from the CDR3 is TGCAGTGCTCCCCCGGTCTATGGC. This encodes CSAPPVYG. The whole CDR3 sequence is CSAPPVYGYTF.

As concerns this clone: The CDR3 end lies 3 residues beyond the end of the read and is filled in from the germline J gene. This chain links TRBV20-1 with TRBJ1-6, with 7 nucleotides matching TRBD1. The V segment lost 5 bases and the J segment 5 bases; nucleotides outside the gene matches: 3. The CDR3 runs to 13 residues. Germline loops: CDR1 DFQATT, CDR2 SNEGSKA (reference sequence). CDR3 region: CSAYGQDNSPLHF. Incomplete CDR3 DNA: TGCAGTGCTTATGGACAGGATAATTCACCC.

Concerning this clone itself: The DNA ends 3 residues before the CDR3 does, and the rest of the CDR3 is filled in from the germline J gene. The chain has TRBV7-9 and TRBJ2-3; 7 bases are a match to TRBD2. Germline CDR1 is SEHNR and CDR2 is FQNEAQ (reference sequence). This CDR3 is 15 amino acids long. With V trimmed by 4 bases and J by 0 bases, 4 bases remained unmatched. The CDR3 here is CASSYISGSTDTQYF. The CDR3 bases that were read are TGTGCCAGCAGCTATATTAGCGGGAGCACAGATACG.

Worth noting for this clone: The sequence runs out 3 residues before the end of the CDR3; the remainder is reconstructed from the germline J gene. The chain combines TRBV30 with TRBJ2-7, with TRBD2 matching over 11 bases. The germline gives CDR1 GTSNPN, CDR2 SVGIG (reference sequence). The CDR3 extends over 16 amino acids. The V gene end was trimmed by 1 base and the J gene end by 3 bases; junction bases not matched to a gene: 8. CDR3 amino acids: CAWSGLSGRVIYEQYF. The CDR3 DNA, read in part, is TGTGCCTGGAGTGGCCTTAGCGGGAGGGTAATCTACGAG.

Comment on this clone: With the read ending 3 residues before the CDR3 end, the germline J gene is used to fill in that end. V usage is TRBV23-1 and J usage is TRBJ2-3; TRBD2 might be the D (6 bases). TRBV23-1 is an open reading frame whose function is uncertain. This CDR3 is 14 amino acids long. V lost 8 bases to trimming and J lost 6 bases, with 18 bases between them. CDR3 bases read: TGCGCCAGCGCCCCGGGACTTATTGCGGATACG. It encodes CASAPGLIADT. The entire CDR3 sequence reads CASAPGLIADTQYF.

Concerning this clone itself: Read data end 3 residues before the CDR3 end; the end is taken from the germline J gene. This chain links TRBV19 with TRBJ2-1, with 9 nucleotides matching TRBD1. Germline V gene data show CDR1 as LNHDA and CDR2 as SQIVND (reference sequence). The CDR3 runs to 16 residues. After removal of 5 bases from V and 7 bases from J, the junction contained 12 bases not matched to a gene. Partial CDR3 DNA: TGTGCCAGTAGTTTAACAGGGGGCCCCTACTCTAATGAG. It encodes CASSLTGGPYSNE. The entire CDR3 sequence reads CASSLTGGPYSNEQFF. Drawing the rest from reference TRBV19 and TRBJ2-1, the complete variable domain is DGGITQSPKYLFRKEGQNVTLSCEQNLNHDAMYWYRQDPGQGLRLIYYSQIVNDFQKGDIAEGYSVSREKKESFPLTVTSAQKNPTAFYLCASSLTGGPYSNEQFFGPGTRLTVL.

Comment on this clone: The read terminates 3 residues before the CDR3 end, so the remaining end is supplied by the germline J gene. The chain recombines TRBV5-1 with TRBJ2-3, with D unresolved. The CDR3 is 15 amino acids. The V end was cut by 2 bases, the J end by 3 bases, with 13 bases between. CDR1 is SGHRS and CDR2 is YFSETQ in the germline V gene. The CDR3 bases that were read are TGCGCCAGCAGCTTCGGAACCGGGTTTACAGATACG. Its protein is CASSFGTGFTDT. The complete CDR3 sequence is CASSFGTGFTDTQYF.

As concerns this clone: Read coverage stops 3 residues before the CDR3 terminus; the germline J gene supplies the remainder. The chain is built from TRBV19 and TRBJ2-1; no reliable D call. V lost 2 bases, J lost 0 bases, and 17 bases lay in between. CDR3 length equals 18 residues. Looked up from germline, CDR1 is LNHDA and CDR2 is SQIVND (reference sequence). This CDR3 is CASSIPPWQRHSYNEQFF. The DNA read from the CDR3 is TGTGCCAGTAGTATACCCCCCTGGCAGCGTCACTCCTACAATGAG.

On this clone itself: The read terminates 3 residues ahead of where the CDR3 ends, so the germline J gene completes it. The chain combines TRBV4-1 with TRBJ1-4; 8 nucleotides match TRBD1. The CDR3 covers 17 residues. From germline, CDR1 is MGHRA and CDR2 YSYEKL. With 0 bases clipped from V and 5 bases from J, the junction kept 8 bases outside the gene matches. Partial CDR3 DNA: TGCGCCAGCAGCCAAGATACAGGACAGGGCTTAAATGAAAAA. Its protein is CASSQDTGQGLNEK. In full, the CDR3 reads CASSQDTGQGLNEKLFF.

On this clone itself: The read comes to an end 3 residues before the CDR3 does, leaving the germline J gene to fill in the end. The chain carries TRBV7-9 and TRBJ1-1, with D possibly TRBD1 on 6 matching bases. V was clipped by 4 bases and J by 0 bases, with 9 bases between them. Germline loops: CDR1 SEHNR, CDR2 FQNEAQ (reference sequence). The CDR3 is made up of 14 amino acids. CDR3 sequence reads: CASSSGQLNTEAFF. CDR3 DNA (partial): TGTGCCAGCAGCTCCGGACAGTTGAACACTGAA.

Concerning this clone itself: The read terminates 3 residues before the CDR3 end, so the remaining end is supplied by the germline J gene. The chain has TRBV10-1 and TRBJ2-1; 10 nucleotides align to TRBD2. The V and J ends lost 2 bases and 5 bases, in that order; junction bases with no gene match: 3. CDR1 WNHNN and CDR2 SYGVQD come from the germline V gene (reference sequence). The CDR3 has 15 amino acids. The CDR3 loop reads CASSEPGLANNEQFF. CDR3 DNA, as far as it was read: TGCGCCAGCAGTGAGCCGGGACTAGCGAACAATGAG.

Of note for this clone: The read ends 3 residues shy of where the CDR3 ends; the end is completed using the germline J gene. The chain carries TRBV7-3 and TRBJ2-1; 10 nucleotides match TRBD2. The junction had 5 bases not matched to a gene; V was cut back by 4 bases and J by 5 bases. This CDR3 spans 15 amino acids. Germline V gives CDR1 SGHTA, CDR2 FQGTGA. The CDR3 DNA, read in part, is TGTGCCAGCAGCTCCGGGACTAGCGCCAACAATGAG. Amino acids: CASSSGTSANNE. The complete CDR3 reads CASSSGTSANNEQFF. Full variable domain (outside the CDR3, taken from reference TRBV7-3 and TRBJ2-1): GAGVSQTPSNKVTEKGKYVELRCDPISGHTALYWYRQSLGQGPEFLIYFQGTGAADDSGLPNDRFFAVRPEGSVSTLKIQRTERGDSAVYLCASSSGTSANNEQFFGPGTRLTVL.

The CDR3 DNA, read in part, is TGTGCCAGTAGTATCCCCGGGACAGGGGCCCAAGAGACC. Its translation is CASSIPGTGAQET. From start to end, the CDR3 is CASSIPGTGAQETQYF. This chain links TRBV19 with TRBJ2-5; the match to TRBD1 covers 10 bases. The CDR3 end lies 3 residues beyond the end of the read and is filled in from the germline J gene. V gave up 3 bases and J gave up 1 base; unmatched junction bases: 5. Germline V gene sequence: CDR1 LNHDA, CDR2 SQIVND (reference sequence). This CDR3 comprises 16 residues. The variable domain in full, with the rest retrieved from reference TRBV19 and TRBJ2-5, is DGGITQSPKYLFRKEGQNVTLSCEQNLNHDAMYWYRQDPGQGLRLIYYSQIVNDFQKGDIAEGYSVSREKKESFPLTVTSAQKNPTAFYLCASSIPGTGAQETQYFGPGTRLLVL.

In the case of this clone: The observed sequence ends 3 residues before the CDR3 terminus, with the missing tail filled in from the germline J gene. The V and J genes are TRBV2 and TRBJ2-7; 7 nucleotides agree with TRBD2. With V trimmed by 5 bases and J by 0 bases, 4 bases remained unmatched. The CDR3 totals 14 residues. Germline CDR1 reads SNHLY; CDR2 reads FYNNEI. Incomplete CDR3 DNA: TGTGCCAGCAGTCCGGGACTACCCTCCTACGAG. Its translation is CASSPGLPSYE. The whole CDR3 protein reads CASSPGLPSYEQYF.

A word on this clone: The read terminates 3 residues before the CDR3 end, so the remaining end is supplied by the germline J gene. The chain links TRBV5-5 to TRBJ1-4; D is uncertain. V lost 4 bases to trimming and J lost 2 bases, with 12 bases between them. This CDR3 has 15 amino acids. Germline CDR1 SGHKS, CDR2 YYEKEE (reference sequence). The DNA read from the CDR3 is TGTGCCAGCAGCCCCCCGGGTGGGACTAATGAAAAA. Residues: CASSPPGGTNEK. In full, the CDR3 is CASSPPGGTNEKLFF. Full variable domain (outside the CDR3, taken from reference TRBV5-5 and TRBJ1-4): DAGVTQSPTHLIKTRGQQVTLRCSPISGHKSVSWYQQVLGQGPQFIFQYYEKEERGRGNFPDRFSARQFPNYSSELNVNALLLGDSALYLCASSPPGGTNEKLFFGSGTQLSVL.

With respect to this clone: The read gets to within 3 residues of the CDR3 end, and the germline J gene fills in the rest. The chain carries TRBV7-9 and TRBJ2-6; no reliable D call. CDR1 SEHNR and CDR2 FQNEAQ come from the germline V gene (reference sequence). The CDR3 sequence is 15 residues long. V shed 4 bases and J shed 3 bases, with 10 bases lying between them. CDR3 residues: CASSSRRGGANVLTF. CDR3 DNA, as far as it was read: TGTGCCAGCAGCTCCCGCCGAGGTGGGGCCAACGTC. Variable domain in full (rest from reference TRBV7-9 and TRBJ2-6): DTGVSQNPRHKITKRGQNVTFRCDPISEHNRLYWYRQTLGQGPEFLTYFQNEAQLEKSRLLSDRFSAERPKGSFSTLEIQRTEQGDSAMYLCASSSRRGGANVLTFGAGSRLTVL.

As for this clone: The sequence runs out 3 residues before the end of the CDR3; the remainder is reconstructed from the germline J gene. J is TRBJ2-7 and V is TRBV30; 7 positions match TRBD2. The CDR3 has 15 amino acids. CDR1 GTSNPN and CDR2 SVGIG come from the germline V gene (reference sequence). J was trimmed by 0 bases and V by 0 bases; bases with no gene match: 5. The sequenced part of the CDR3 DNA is TGTGCCTGGAGTGTGGCTGCGGGAGCCTCCTACGAG. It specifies CAWSVAAGASYE. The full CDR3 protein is CAWSVAAGASYEQYF.

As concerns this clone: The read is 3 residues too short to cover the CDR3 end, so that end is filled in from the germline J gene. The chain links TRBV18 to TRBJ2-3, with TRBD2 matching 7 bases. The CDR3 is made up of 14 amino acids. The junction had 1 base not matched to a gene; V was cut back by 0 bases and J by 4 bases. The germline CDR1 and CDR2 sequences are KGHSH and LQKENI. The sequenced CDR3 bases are TGTGCCAGCTCACCACCGGGAGGGGCAGATACG. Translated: CASSPPGGADT. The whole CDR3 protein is CASSPPGGADTQYF.

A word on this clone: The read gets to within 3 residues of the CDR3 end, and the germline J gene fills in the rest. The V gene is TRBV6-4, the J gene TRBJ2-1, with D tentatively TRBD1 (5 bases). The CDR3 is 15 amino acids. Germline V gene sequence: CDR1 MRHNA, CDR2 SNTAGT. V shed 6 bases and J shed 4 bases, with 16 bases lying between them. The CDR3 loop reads CASRLTEGSYNEQFF. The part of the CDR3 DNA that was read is TGTGCCAGCAGATTGACAGAAGGATCATACAATGAG.

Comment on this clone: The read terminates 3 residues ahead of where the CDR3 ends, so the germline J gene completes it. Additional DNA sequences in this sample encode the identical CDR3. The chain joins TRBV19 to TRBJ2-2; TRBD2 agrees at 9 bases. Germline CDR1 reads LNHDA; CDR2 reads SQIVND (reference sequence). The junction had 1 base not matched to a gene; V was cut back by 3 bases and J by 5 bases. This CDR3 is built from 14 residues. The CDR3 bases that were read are TGTGCCAGTAGTATCGCGGGGGGGACCGGGGAG. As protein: CASSIAGGTGE. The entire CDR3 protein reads CASSIAGGTGELFF.

Incomplete CDR3 DNA: TGTGCCAGCAGCTTAGGGGGTGCGGGAGAAGGCGAG. Protein product: CASSLGGAGEGE. The CDR3, in full, reads CASSLGGAGEGEAFF. The chain carries TRBV7-8 and TRBJ1-1; D unresolved. The read ends 3 residues shy of where the CDR3 ends; the end is completed using the germline J gene. The germline V gene has CDR1 SGHVS and CDR2 FQNEAQ. CDR3 length: 15 amino acids.

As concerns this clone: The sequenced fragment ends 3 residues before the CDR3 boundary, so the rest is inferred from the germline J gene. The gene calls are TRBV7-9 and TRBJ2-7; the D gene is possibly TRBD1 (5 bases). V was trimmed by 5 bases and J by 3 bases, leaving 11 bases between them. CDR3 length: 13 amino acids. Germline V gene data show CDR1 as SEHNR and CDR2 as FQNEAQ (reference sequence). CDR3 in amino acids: CASSPKTVYEQYF. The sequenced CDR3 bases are TGTGCCAGCAGCCCTAAGACAGTCTACGAG.

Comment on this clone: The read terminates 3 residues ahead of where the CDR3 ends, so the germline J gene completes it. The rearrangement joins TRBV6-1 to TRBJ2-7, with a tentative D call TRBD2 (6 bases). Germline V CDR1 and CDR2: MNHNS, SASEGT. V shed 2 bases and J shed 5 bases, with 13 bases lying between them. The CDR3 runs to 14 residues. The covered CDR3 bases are TGTGCCAGCAGTGAAATGGGGGGAATCGACGAG. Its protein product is CASSEMGGIDE. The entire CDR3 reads CASSEMGGIDEQYF.

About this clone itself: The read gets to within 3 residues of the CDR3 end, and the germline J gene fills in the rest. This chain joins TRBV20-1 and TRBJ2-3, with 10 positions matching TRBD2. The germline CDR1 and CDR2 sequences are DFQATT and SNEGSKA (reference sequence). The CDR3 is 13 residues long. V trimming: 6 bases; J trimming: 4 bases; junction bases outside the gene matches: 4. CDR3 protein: CSALAGEADTQYF. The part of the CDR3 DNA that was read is TGCAGTGCCCTAGCGGGAGAGGCAGATACG.

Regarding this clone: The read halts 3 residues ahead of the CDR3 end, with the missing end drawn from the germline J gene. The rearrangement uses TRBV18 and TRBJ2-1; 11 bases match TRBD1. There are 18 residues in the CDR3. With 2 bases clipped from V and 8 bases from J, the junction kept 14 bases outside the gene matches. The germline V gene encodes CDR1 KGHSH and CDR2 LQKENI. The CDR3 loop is CASSPSPELRTGGYEQFF. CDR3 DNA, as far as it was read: TGTGCCAGCTCACCATCCCCCGAGCTGCGGACAGGGGGCTATGAG.

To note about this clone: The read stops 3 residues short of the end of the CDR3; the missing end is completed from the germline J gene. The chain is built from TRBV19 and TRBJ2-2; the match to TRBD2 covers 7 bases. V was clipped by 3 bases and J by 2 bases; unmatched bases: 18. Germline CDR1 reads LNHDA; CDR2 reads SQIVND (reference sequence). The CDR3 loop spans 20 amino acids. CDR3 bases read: TGTGCCAGTAGTATTTGGCGGGAGTTCGGCCTAGCGGACAACACCGGGGAG. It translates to CASSIWREFGLADNTGE. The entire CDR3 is CASSIWREFGLADNTGELFF.

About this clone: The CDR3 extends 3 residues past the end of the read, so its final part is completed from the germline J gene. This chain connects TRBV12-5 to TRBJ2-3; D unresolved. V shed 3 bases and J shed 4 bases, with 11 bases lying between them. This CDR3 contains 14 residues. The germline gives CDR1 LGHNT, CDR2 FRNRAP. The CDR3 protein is CASGLGLVADTQYF. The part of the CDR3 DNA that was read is TGTGCTAGTGGTTTAGGTCTAGTGGCAGATACG.

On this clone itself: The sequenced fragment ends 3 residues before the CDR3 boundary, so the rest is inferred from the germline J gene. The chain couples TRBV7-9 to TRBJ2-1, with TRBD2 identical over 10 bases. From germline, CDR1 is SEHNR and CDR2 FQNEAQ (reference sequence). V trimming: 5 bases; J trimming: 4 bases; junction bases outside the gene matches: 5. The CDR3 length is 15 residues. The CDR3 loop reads CASSPTSGEYNEQFF. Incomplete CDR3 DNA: TGTGCCAGCAGCCCTACTAGCGGGGAGTACAATGAG.